Following are 2 T cell receptor beta chains from one sample sequenced in a study of blood T cell repertoires in COVID-19. Produced via immunoSEQ multiplex PCR; TCRdb's table is partial and in-frame only. The data show about 150,000 clones, over 75% seen once. The sequenced sample consisted of peripheral blood. These receptors originate from a man aged 18 to 29 with COVID-19, enrolled during active disease.

The CDR3 reads CASSYRGRGKNIQYF. CDR3 coding DNA: TGTGCCAGCAGTTACAGGGGGCGAGGCAAAAACATTCAGTACTTC. The chain employs TRBV28 and TRBJ2-4; 9 bases line up with TRBD1. This CDR3 region has 15 residues. J was trimmed by 3 bases and V by 4 bases; bases with no gene match: 4. Germline V gene data show CDR1 as MDHEN and CDR2 as SYDVKM.

The chain carries TRBV2 and TRBJ2-7; D might be TRBD2 (5 bases). This CDR3 has 12 amino acids. V lost 6 bases and J 10 bases, leaving 16 bases between the germline ends. Germline V CDR1 and CDR2: SNHLY, FYNNEI. The CDR3 reads CASSGRTDSQYF. DNA for the CDR3: TGTGCCAGCAGCGGCAGGACGGACTCCCAGTACTTC. Based on the CDR3 plus reference TRBV2 and TRBJ2-7, the full variable domain is EPEVTQTPSHQVTQMGQEVILRCVPISNHLYFYWYRQILGQKVEFLVSFYNNEISEKSEIFDDQFSVERPDGSNFTLKIRSTKLEDSAMYFCASSGRTDSQYFGPGTRLTVT.